This T cell receptor (beta chain) was documented in a study of blood T cell repertoires in COVID-19. The overall study: Samples of COVID-19 (acute and convalescent) were obtained from the United States, Italy and Spain. PBMCs, B-cell-depleted T cells, or T cells provided the cDNA or gDNA that made up the material.

The V end was cut by 7 bases, the J end by 6 bases, with 22 bases between. Germline assignment: CDR1 MNHEY and CDR2 SVGAGI. The CDR3 contains 15 residues. Seattle patients were enrolled while actively infected and followed longitudinally. Study processing details: Reference gene primers were amplified, and this amplification served to estimate nucleated cell counts. Using immunoSEQ multiplex PCR, the repertoire was profiled, and TCRdb retains in-frame clones only, with some absent. That table furnishes V, J and clone size, whereas the DNA furnished D and trimming. Among about 250,000 clones listed, about 91% were seen once.

Sequencing was performed on peripheral blood. The TCR was taken from a woman aged 25 to 45 with COVID-19, enrolled during active disease. The V gene is TRBV6-5, the J gene TRBJ2-7, with D possibly TRBD2 on 5 matching bases. For the CDR3, the DNA is TGTGCCAGCACCCCCGTTCCACACCTTGGGAGCGAGCAGTACTTC. Translating gives CASTPVPHLGSEQYF.